These 21 T cell receptor beta chains were all obtained from the same sample, sequenced in a study. TCRdb re-called the RT-PCR reads through MiXCR, storing one row per CDR3 protein. The table shows more than 600,000 distinct CDR3 sequences, with 14% occurring only once. Sequencing was carried out using memory CD4+ T cells from blood. These receptors all come from a female donor in good health, serving as a healthy control.

This clonotype was recorded many times. The V call is TRBV5-6, the J call TRBJ2-5, with a tentative D call TRBD2 (5 bases). Germline values: CDR1 SGHDT, CDR2 YYEEEE. This CDR3 has 13 amino acids. Trimming pared 3 bases from V and 5 bases from J, leaving 11 bases between. Here the CDR3 DNA reads TGTGCCAGCAGCTGGACTGGATCGGAGACCCAGTACTTC. Translated, it gives CASSWTGSETQYF. Full variable domain (rest looked up from reference TRBV5-6 and TRBJ2-5): DAGVTQSPTHLIKTRGQQVTLRCSPKSGHDTVSWYQQALGQGPQFIFQYYEEEERQRGNFPDRFSGHQFPNYSSELNVNALLLGDSALYLCASSWTGSETQYFGPGTRLLVL.

This clonotype occurred many times. V gene TRBV10-3 combines with J gene TRBJ2-3, with D unresolved. V dropped 2 bases and J dropped 5 bases, with 8 bases sitting between them. The V gene's germline CDR1 is ENHRY and CDR2 SYGVKD. The CDR3 has 13 residues. CDR3 sequence (DNA): TGTGCCATCAGTGAGGCCGAGATAGATACGCAGTATTTT. Translating gives CAISEAEIDTQYF.

This clonotype was counted between two and nine times. The rearrangement joins TRBV20-1 to TRBJ2-1; 8 bases align to TRBD2. V shed 4 bases and J 9 bases; nucleotides not matched to a gene: 11. Germline assignment: CDR1 DFQATT and CDR2 SNEGSKA (reference sequence). The CDR3 sequence is 14 residues long. The CDR3 nucleotides read TGCAGTGCTACACTAGCGGAGACACTTGGTGAGCAGTTCTTC. This gives the protein CSATLAETLGEQFF.

This clonotype was counted only a few times. This sequence joins TRBV20-1 and TRBJ1-2; TRBD1 matches 8 bases. Germline CDR1 reads DFQATT; CDR2 reads SNEGSKA (reference sequence). The CDR3 is 14 residues long. V dropped 1 base and J dropped 6; count of bases not matched to a gene: 7. The CDR3 region has the DNA TGCAGTGCTAGAGGTGCCAGGGGGCATAATGGCTACACCTTC. Translating gives CSARGARGHNGYTF.

The table lists this clonotype with many counts. The rearrangement joins TRBV12-3 or TRBV12-4 to TRBJ2-7; D unclear. The CDR3 sequence is 12 residues long. The ends were cut back, 5 bases at V and 9 bases at J, with 14 bases in the middle. This CDR3 reads CASSTDTTSQYF. CDR3 nucleotide sequence: TGTGCCAGCAGTACGGATACTACGTCGCAGTACTTC.

This clonotype was counted a single time. This chain connects TRBV20-1 to TRBJ2-5, with D possibly TRBD2 on 6 matching bases. V lost 5 bases, J lost 5 bases, and 15 bases lay in between. The length of the CDR3 is 13 residues. Looked up from germline, CDR1 is DFQATT and CDR2 is SNEGSKA (reference sequence). The CDR3 here is CSAPSGVFETQYF. The DNA for the CDR3 is TGCAGTGCTCCGTCGGGAGTTTTTGAGACCCAGTACTTC.

This clonotype was seen more than once but under ten times. V is TRBV6-1 and J is TRBJ2-7, with D uncertain. Per germline, CDR1 MNHNS and CDR2 SASEGT. Trimming removed 7 bases at V and 1 base at J, with 8 bases between. There are 12 residues in the CDR3. The CDR3 loop is CASKPSSYEQYF. The CDR3 DNA follows: TGTGCCAGCAAGCCGAGTTCCTACGAGCAGTACTTC.

This clonotype has just a few counts. The chain carries TRBV5-1 and TRBJ1-1; D unclear. V was trimmed by 1 base and J by 1 base, leaving 14 bases between them. CDR1 is SGHRS, CDR2 YFSETQ, per germline. The length of the CDR3 is 16 residues. This CDR3 is CASSLWEIQQNTEAFF. DNA for the CDR3: TGCGCCAGCAGCTTGTGGGAAATCCAACAGAACACTGAAGCTTTCTTT.

This clonotype was seen only a few times. This chain uses TRBV7-3 with TRBJ2-7, with unresolved D. The length of the CDR3 is 13 residues. The germline CDR1 and CDR2 sequences are SGHTA and FQGTGA. V lost 5 bases to trimming and J lost 3 bases, with 11 bases between them. The CDR3 DNA follows: TGTGCCAGCAGCCAATCCCCGGGCTACGAGCAGTACTTC. It encodes CASSQSPGYEQYF.

This chain links TRBV18 with TRBJ2-3, with D unclear. Germline CDR1 is KGHSH and CDR2 is LQKENI. This CDR3 has 14 residues. V was clipped by 3 bases and J by 0 bases, with 7 bases between them. The CDR3, as DNA: TGTGCCAGCTCACCCGCTATAAGCACAGATACGCAGTATTTT. This encodes CASSPAISTDTQYF.

A few counts support this clonotype. V is TRBV11-2 and J is TRBJ2-1; D call uncertain. V lost 2 bases and J lost 6, with 8 bases in between. There are 13 residues in the CDR3. Germline-derived CDR1 and CDR2 are SGHAT and FQNNGV. For the CDR3, the DNA is TGTGCCAGCAGCTTAAATCCCATCAATGAGCAGTTCTTC. Translation gives CASSLNPINEQFF.

Only a few counts were recorded for this clonotype. This rearrangement joins TRBV11-2 to TRBJ1-5; tentative D call: TRBD1 (5 bases). The CDR3 consists of 15 residues. V gave up 5 bases and J gave up 3 bases, with 14 bases separating them. Germline V gives CDR1 SGHAT, CDR2 FQNNGV. As DNA, the CDR3 is TGTGCCAGCAGCCATGGTTGGGGGAACAATCAGCCCCAGCATTTT. Encoded protein: CASSHGWGNNQPQHF.

This clonotype was seen ten or more times. This chain joins TRBV20-1 and TRBJ1-2, with D hard to call. Trimming took 3 bases from V and 3 from J, leaving 8 bases between them. The CDR3 spans 12 residues. Germline values: CDR1 DFQATT, CDR2 SNEGSKA (reference sequence). Here the CDR3 reads CSASMGDYGYTF. In nucleotides, the CDR3 is TGCAGTGCTAGCATGGGCGACTATGGCTACACCTTC.

There are a few counts of this clonotype. The genes are TRBV7-2 and TRBJ2-7; weak D call: TRBD2 (6 bases). This CDR3 spans 13 amino acids. Germline V gives CDR1 SGHTA, CDR2 FQGNSA. V was pared by 5 bases and J by 12 bases, with 20 bases between. The CDR3 spells CASSPKFRERLYF. CDR3 coding DNA: TGTGCCAGCAGCCCCAAGTTCCGGGAGCGGTTGTACTTC.

Of note for this clonotype: A much bigger clone sits one base away, suggesting this may be a read error. This chain connects TRBV6-6 to TRBJ2-5; D is ambiguous. This CDR3 region has 14 residues. The germline V gene encodes CDR1 MNHNY and CDR2 SVGAGI (reference sequence). CDR3: CASSHGRPEEAQYF. The CDR3 DNA follows: TGTGCCAGCAGTCATGGACGGCCCGAAGAGGCCCAGTACTTC.

This clonotype has only one observation. The rearrangement uses TRBV11-2 and TRBJ1-6; TRBD1 is a possible D gene (5 bases). CDR3 length equals 20 residues. V dropped 1 base and J dropped 9 bases, with 28 bases sitting between them. Germline CDR1 reads SGHAT; CDR2 reads FQNNGV. This CDR3 is CASSLAPTRRRGGMISPLHF. As DNA, the CDR3 is TGTGCCAGCAGCTTAGCCCCGACCCGACGACGGGGGGGGATGATTTCACCCCTCCACTTT.

This sequence joins TRBV19 and TRBJ1-1, with D unresolved. The CDR3 runs 13 residues. The ends were cut back, 3 bases at V and 1 base at J, with 6 bases in the middle. The germline V gene encodes CDR1 LNHDA and CDR2 SQIVND (reference sequence). The CDR3 is CASSIKENTEAFF. DNA of the CDR3: TGTGCCAGTAGTATTAAGGAGAACACTGAAGCTTTCTTT.

This clonotype appeared a few times. J is TRBJ2-7 and V is TRBV29-1, with D possibly TRBD1 on 8 matching bases. This CDR3 comprises 12 residues. Germline assignment: CDR1 SQVTM and CDR2 ANQGSEA. Trimming removed 5 bases from V and 3 bases from J, with 11 bases in between. Written as DNA, the CDR3 is TGCAGCGTTACAGGGGGGGACTACGAGCAGTACTTC. Its protein product is CSVTGGDYEQYF.

DNA of the CDR3: TGCAGCGTTGAAGCGTTAAATAGGGGACACATCTTCTATGGCTACACCTTC. Protein sequence: CSVEALNRGHIFYGYTF. The rearrangement uses TRBV29-1 and TRBJ1-2; maybe TRBD1 (6 bases). V was shortened by 1 base and J by 4 bases, with 22 bases between the two germline ends. The V gene's germline CDR1 is SQVTM and CDR2 ANQGSEA. There are 17 residues in the CDR3.

This clonotype turned up a few times. The J gene is TRBJ2-1, the V gene TRBV7-8; D perhaps matches TRBD1 (6 bases). Trimming stripped 5 bases from V and 15 bases from J, with 23 bases between. CDR1 is SGHVS, CDR2 FQNEAQ, per germline. The CDR3 spans 14 residues. The CDR3 sequence: CASSLRDRTHLLFF. In nucleotides, the CDR3 is TGTGCCAGCAGCCTTCGCGACAGGACGCACCTTCTGTTCTTC.

This clonotype has just a few counts. The CDR3 loop is CASSPGTGFNEQFF. CDR3 sequence (DNA): TGTGCCAGCAGCCCCGGGACAGGCTTCAATGAGCAGTTCTTC. The chain couples TRBV28 to TRBJ2-1, with 8 nucleotides matching TRBD1. The germline V gene has CDR1 MDHEN and CDR2 SYDVKM. The CDR3 length is 14 residues. J was trimmed by 6 bases and V by 6 bases; bases with no gene match: 7.